The clone carrying this TCR beta chain appeared a single time. Its antigen is still unknown. This entry comes from a study of a mutant IDH1 vaccine in newly diagnosed glioma. CDR1 is MNHNS and CDR2 is SASEGT in the germline V gene. V was shortened by 1 base and J by 7 bases, with 15 bases between the two germline ends. This CDR3 is 15 amino acids long. Assay used: immunoSEQ multiplex PCR; TCRdb lists only in-frame clones, some missing. Seen here are about 94,000 clones, approximately 89% observed once, and the top ten hold roughly 0.81%. Time point noted: week 47, end of study. Every single dose of the vaccine, 300 ug of mutant IDH1 20-mer peptide, came with topical imiquimod.

This TCR derives from a woman aged 45-65 years with glioma. This rearrangement joins TRBV6-1 to TRBJ2-3; TRBD2 might be the D (6 bases). The source was PBMCs, collected from a glioma patient whose treatment included an IDH1 peptide vaccine. The CDR3 DNA follows: TGTGCCAGCAGTGAAGGGCGGGGCCCGGGGAATACGCAGTATTTT. This gives the protein CASSEGRGPGNTQYF.